This is a list of T cell receptor beta chains from one sample in a study of blood T cell repertoires in COVID-19. The table came from immunoSEQ multiplex PCR; TCRdb's copy has only in-frame clones and leaves some out. Seen here are around 26,000 clones, roughly 90% observed once, and the top ten hold approximately 2.5%. The sample taken for sequencing was peripheral blood. The receptor set was obtained from a human donor in a cohort sampled during active COVID-19. The CDR3 runs from the conserved cysteine through the conserved F or W. A D gene is named only where the DNA matches it firmly. Clone sizes are given selectively: once, few, many, or a class where the clone is expanded.

abundance	d_gene	v_gene	j_gene	CDR3nt	CDR3aa
NA	NA	TRBV29-1	TRBJ1-2	TGCAGCGTTGCTAAATTAAGTTATGGCTACACCTTC	CSVAKLSYGYTF
once	TRBD1	TRBV6-5	TRBJ1-1	TGTGCCAGCAGTCCAGGGGGGTGGACTGAAGCTTTCTTT	CASSPGGWTEAFF
NA	TRBD1	TRBV5-1	TRBJ1-3	TGCGCCAGTACTGAACAGGGGTTATTCTCTGGAAACACCATATATTTT	CASTEQGLFSGNTIYF
NA	TRBD1	TRBV14	TRBJ1-1	TGTGCCAGCAGCCCTTTACAGGGGGCTAGCCCTGAAGCTTTCTTT	CASSPLQGASPEAFF
NA	TRBD1	TRBV29-1	TRBJ1-5	TGCAGCGTTGGTCAGGGGGCAAGTCAGCCCCAGCATTTT	CSVGQGASQPQHF
few	NA	TRBV5-6	TRBJ2-1	TGTGCCAGCAGCTTTGGCAACTACAATGAGCAGTTCTTC	CASSFGNYNEQFF
once	TRBD2	TRBV5-4	TRBJ2-1	TGTGCCAGCAGGAGACTAGCGGGAGGCAATGAGCAGTTCTTC	CASRRLAGGNEQFF
once	NA	TRBV6-5	TRBJ2-7	TGTGCCAGCAGTTCCTCAATTTATTACGAGCAGTACTTC	CASSSSIYYEQYF
once	TRBD1	TRBV7-9	TRBJ1-2	TGTGCCAGCAGCCGGGACAGTTCGCCCTTCTATGGCTACACCTTC	CASSRDSSPFYGYTF
NA	NA	TRBV5-4	TRBJ1-1	TGTGCCAGCAGCCACTCCCTCTCGGGGGGTACTGAAGCTTTCTTT	CASSHSLSGGTEAFF
NA	NA	TRBV7-7	TRBJ2-5	TGTGCTAGCAGCTCCGTAGGGGGAGAGACCCAGTACTTC	CASSSVGGETQYF
once	TRBD1	TRBV19	TRBJ1-2	TGTGCCAGTAGTTTAGTCGCTTTACAGGGGTTCTATGGCTACACCTTC	CASSLVALQGFYGYTF
NA	NA	TRBV24-1	TRBJ1-5	TGTGCCACCAGTGCTACGAACCGGGTCGGCAATCAGCCCCAGCATTTT	CATSATNRVGNQPQHF
few	NA	TRBV4-3	TRBJ1-6	TGCGCCAGCAGCCAAGGACTACAGATTTCACCCCTCCACTTT	CASSQGLQISPLHF
NA	TRBD1	TRBV18	TRBJ1-6	TGTGCCAGCTCACCGATCGGGACAGGGGGAACTAATTCACCCCTCCACTTT	CASSPIGTGGTNSPLHF
NA	TRBD1	TRBV5-1	TRBJ1-3	TGCGCCAGCAAGACAGGGGGCTCTGGAAACACCATATATTTT	CASKTGGSGNTIYF
once	NA	TRBV11-1	TRBJ1-1	TGTGCCAGCAGCTTAGCGCCCCACCCAGAGAACACTGAAGCTTTCTTT	CASSLAPHPENTEAFF
NA	TRBD2	TRBV6-4	TRBJ2-3	TGTGCCAGCAGTTTCTCTAGCGGGGGTCGCACAGATACGCAGTATTTT	CASSFSSGGRTDTQYF
once	TRBD2	TRBV7-2	TRBJ2-7	TGTGCCAGCAGCTTTAGCGGGGCAGCCCTCTCCTACGAGCAGTACTTC	CASSFSGAALSYEQYF
few	NA	TRBV4-2	TRBJ2-1	TGTGCCAGCAGCCAACCCGGGACTGAGAGGAATGAGCAGTTCTTC	CASSQPGTERNEQFF
NA	NA	TRBV7-2	TRBJ2-1	TGTGCCAGCAGCCTGACGGGGAGCTCCTACAATGAGCAGTTCTTC	CASSLTGSSYNEQFF